Listed here are 14 T cell receptor beta chains from one sample, sequenced in a study of blood T cell repertoires in COVID-19. The method was immunoSEQ multiplex PCR; TCRdb's version includes in-frame clones alone and lacks a portion of them. The data show some 300,000 clones, 88% seen once. The sample comprised PBMCs or T cells enriched from blood (not recorded which). The origin of the receptors is an older woman in a cohort exposed to, infected with or recovered from COVID-19 (not recorded which).

The rearrangement links TRBV3-1 (or the pseudogene TRBV3-2) to TRBJ2-7, with TRBD2 matching over 8 bases. Per the germline V gene, CDR1 is LGHDT and CDR2 is YNNKEL (reference sequence). After removal of 3 bases from V and 0 bases from J, the junction contained 1 base not matched to a gene. This CDR3 is built from 14 residues. CDR3 loop: CASSQSGSSYEQYF. The CDR3 DNA is TGTGCCAGCAGCCAGAGCGGGAGCTCCTACGAGCAGTACTTC.

This clone was counted ten times or more. This chain joins TRBV28 and TRBJ2-2; TRBD1 aligns across 11 bases. Trimming cost V 0 bases and J 3 bases; bases outside gene matches: 0. Germline CDR1 reads MDHEN; CDR2 reads SYDVKM. The CDR3 loop spans 16 amino acids. The CDR3 nucleotides are TGTGCCAGCAGTTTATGGGACAGGGGGCACACCGGGGAGCTGTTTTTT. Its translation is CASSLWDRGHTGELFF.

This clone was seen a single time. One end of the junction does not line up with germline, which may come from a read error. The chain joins TRBV6-5 to TRBJ2-7; D gene unclear. The CDR3 consists of 13 residues. Germline assignment: CDR1 MNHEY and CDR2 SVGAGI. The CDR3 here is CASRAPGSFEQYF. The DNA of the CDR3 is TGTGCCAGCAGAGCCCCGGGTTCCTTCGAGCAGTACTTC.

The genes are TRBV29-1 and TRBJ1-1; tentatively, D is TRBD1 (6 bases). CDR1 SQVTM and CDR2 ANQGSEA come from the germline V gene. This CDR3 has 15 residues. With 0 bases removed from V and 4 bases from J, the gap between germline ends came to 15 bases. The CDR3 is CSVEDSNLGGTEAFF. The DNA for the CDR3 is TGCAGCGTTGAAGACTCGAATTTAGGGGGCACTGAAGCTTTCTTT.

This chain joins TRBV24-1 and TRBJ2-3; 9 nucleotides line up with TRBD1. Germline CDR1 reads KGHDR; CDR2 reads SFDVKD. The CDR3 has 16 residues. The J segment lost 1 base and the V segment lost 0 bases, leaving 1 base of the junction unmatched. The CDR3 coding sequence is TGTGCCACCAGTGATTTGAGGACAGGGGGCACAGATACGCAGTATTTT. This sequence encodes CATSDLRTGGTDTQYF.

The chain employs TRBV7-9 and TRBJ1-1; TRBD1 might be the D (5 bases). Between the trimmed V and J ends, which lost 3 bases and 5 bases, there was a span of 10 bases. CDR3 length equals 13 residues. Germline V gene lookup returns CDR1 SEHNR and CDR2 FQNEAQ (reference sequence). CDR3 in DNA: TGTGCCAGCAGCTTCGGGGGGAGGACTGAAGCTTTCTTT. Protein: CASSFGGRTEAFF. The variable domain in full, completed from reference TRBV7-9 and TRBJ1-1, reads DTGVSQNPRHKITKRGQNVTFRCDPISEHNRLYWYRQTLGQGPEFLTYFQNEAQLEKSRLLSDRFSAERPKGSFSTLEIQRTEQGDSAMYLCASSFGGRTEAFFGQGTRLTVV.

This sequence joins TRBV19 and TRBJ1-5; TRBD1 matches 11 bases. The CDR3 is 15 residues long. J gave up 7 bases and V 3 bases, and 5 bases lay outside the gene matches. Germline assignment: CDR1 LNHDA and CDR2 SQIVND (reference sequence). The CDR3 spells CASSMGQGGWQPQHF. The CDR3, as DNA: TGTGCCAGTAGTATGGGACAGGGGGGGTGGCAGCCCCAGCATTTT.

This clone was detected once. The chain has TRBV30 and TRBJ1-1; 8 positions agree with TRBD1. The CDR3 length is 14 residues. Looked up from germline, CDR1 is GTSNPN and CDR2 is SVGIG (reference sequence). J lost 10 bases, V lost 0 bases, and 10 bases had no gene match. The CDR3 region is CAWSVPGGPGGAFF. The CDR3 DNA reads TGTGCCTGGAGTGTACCAGGGGGCCCCGGAGGAGCTTTCTTT.

The chain couples TRBV6-6 to TRBJ2-1, with 10 nucleotides matching TRBD1. CDR3 length: 15 residues. Germline V CDR1 and CDR2: MNHNY, SVGAGI (reference sequence). V was clipped by 2 bases and J by 6 bases; unmatched bases: 4. CDR3 amino acids: CASSYEGQGLNEQFF. CDR3 DNA sequence: TGTGCCAGCAGTTACGAGGGACAGGGGCTCAATGAGCAGTTCTTC.

The rearrangement uses TRBV19 and TRBJ2-3; D remains unclear. The V and J ends lost 6 bases and 5 bases respectively, with 15 bases between them. Germline CDR1 and CDR2: LNHDA and SQIVND (reference sequence). The CDR3 totals 14 residues. The CDR3 nucleotides are TGTGCCAGTAGAGACGATCCTTCAGGAGATACGCAGTATTTT. Amino acid sequence: CASRDDPSGDTQYF. The full variable domain, in which reference TRBV19 and TRBJ2-3 provide the parts outside the CDR3, is DGGITQSPKYLFRKEGQNVTLSCEQNLNHDAMYWYRQDPGQGLRLIYYSQIVNDFQKGDIAEGYSVSREKKESFPLTVTSAQKNPTAFYLCASRDDPSGDTQYFGPGTRLTVL.

In this sample, this clone turned up once. The chain combines TRBV10-1 with TRBJ2-1; 10 bases are shared with TRBD2. The V and J ends lost 5 bases and 7 bases, in that order; junction bases with no gene match: 5. The CDR3 consists of 14 residues. Germline values: CDR1 WNHNN, CDR2 SYGVQD (reference sequence). This chain's CDR3 is CASSLASGRNEQFF. CDR3 sequence (DNA): TGCGCCAGCAGTTTGGCTAGCGGGAGAAATGAGCAGTTCTTC.

The chain uses TRBV27 and TRBJ2-7; 8 bases are a match to TRBD1. V lost 6 bases, J lost 0 bases, and 10 bases stayed unmatched. CDR3 length: 16 residues. Germline V gene data show CDR1 as MNHEY and CDR2 as SMNVEV (reference sequence). The CDR3 DNA reads as TGTGCCAGCAGAATTACAGGGGGTGCCCTCTCCTACGAGCAGTACTTC. Amino acid sequence: CASRITGGALSYEQYF.

The chain has TRBV24-1 and TRBJ1-2; TRBD1 aligns across 9 bases. V trimming: 3 bases; J trimming: 7 bases; junction bases outside the gene matches: 2. The CDR3 is 13 residues long. Germline CDR1 KGHDR, CDR2 SFDVKD. The CDR3 protein is CATSDGDRVGYTF. DNA of the CDR3: TGTGCCACCAGTGATGGGGACAGGGTTGGCTACACCTTC.

This chain links TRBV25-1 with TRBJ1-6; TRBD1 might be the D (5 bases). Germline loops: CDR1 MGHDK, CDR2 SYGVNS. This CDR3 is built from 14 residues. The germline V and J ends were trimmed by 0 bases and 10 bases, with 10 bases remaining between them. In DNA, the CDR3 is TGTGCCAGCAGTGAATATGGGGGAGGCTCACCCCTCCACTTT. As protein: CASSEYGGGSPLHF.